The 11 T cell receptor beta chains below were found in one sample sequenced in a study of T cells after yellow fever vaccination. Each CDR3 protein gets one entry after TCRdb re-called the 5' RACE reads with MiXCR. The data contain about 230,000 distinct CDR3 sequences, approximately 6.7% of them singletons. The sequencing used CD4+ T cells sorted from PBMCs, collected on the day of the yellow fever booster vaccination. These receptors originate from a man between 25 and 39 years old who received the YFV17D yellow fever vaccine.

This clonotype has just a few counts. The CDR3 is CASSFAPGANVLTF. CDR3 nucleotide sequence: TGTGCCAGCAGTTTTGCTCCCGGGGCCAACGTCCTGACTTTC. The chain employs TRBV27 and TRBJ2-6; D call uncertain. With 3 bases removed from V and 4 bases from J, the gap between germline ends came to 7 bases. Germline V lookup: CDR1 MNHEY, CDR2 SMNVEV (reference sequence). The CDR3 length is 14 residues. The variable domain in full, with the rest retrieved from reference TRBV27 and TRBJ2-6, is EAQVTQNPRYLITVTGKKLTVTCSQNMNHEYMSWYRQDPGLGLRQIYYSMNVEVTDKGDVPEGYKVSRKEKRNFPLILESPSPNQTSLYFCASSFAPGANVLTFGAGSRLTVL.

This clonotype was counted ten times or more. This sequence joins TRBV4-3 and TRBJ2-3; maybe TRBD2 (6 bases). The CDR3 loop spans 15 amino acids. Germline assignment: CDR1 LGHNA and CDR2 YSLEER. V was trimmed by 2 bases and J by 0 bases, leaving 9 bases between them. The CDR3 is CASSQTLASTDTQYF. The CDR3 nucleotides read TGCGCCAGCAGCCAAACTCTAGCGAGCACAGATACGCAGTATTTT.

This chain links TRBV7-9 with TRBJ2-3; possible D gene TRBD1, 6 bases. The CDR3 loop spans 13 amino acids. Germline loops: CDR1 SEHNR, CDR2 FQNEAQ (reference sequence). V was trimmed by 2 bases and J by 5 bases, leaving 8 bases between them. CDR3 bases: TGTGCCAGCAGCTTACAGGGGCTAGATACGCAGTATTTT. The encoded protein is CASSLQGLDTQYF.

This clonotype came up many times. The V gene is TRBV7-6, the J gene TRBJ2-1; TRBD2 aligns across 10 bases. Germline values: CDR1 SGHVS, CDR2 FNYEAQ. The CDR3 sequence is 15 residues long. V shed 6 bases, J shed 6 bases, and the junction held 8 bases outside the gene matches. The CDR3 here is CASSSSGRAVNEQFF. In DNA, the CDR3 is TGTGCCAGCAGTAGCAGCGGGAGGGCCGTCAATGAGCAGTTCTTC.

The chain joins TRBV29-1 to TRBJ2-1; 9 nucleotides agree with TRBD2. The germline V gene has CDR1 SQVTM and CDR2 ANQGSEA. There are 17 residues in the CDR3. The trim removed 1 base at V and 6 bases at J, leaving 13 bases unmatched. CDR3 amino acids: CSVEGGYGGRVGNEQFF. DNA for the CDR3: TGCAGCGTTGAAGGTGGTTACGGCGGGAGGGTTGGCAATGAGCAGTTCTTC.

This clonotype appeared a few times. CDR3 nucleotides: TGTGCCAGCAGCGCCACAGGTTATGAGCAGTTCTTC. Residues: CASSATGYEQFF. The chain is built from TRBV9 and TRBJ2-1; maybe TRBD1 (5 bases). The CDR3 has 12 residues. Germline CDR1 is SGDLS and CDR2 is YYNGEE. Trimming removed 3 bases from V and 8 bases from J, with 9 bases in between.

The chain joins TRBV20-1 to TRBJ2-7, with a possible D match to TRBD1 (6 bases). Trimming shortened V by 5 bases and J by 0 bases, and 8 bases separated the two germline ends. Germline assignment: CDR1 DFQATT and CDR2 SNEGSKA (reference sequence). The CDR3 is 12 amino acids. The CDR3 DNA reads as TGCAGTGCTCGACAGGACTCCTACGAGCAGTACTTC. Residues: CSARQDSYEQYF.

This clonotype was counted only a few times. The chain's CDR3 is CASSQENSGRAFSSYEQYF. CDR3 sequence (DNA): TGCGCCAGCAGCCAAGAAAATAGCGGGAGGGCCTTCTCCTCCTACGAGCAGTACTTC. The chain has TRBV4-3 and TRBJ2-7; 11 nucleotides align to TRBD2. CDR1 and CDR2 from the germline V gene are LGHNA and YSLEER. The CDR3 covers 19 residues. V shed 0 bases and J 0 bases; nucleotides not matched to a gene: 10.

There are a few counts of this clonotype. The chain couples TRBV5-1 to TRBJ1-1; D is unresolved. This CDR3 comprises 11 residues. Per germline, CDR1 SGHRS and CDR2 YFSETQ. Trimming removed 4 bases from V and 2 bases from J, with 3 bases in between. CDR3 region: CASSGNTEAFF. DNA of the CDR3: TGCGCCAGCAGCGGTAACACTGAAGCTTTCTTT. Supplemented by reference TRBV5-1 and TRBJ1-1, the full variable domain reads KAGVTQTPRYLIKTRGQQVTLSCSPISGHRSVSWYQQTPGQGLQFLFEYFSETQRNKGNFPGRFSGRQFSNSRSEMNVSTLELGDSALYLCASSGNTEAFFGQGTRLTVV.

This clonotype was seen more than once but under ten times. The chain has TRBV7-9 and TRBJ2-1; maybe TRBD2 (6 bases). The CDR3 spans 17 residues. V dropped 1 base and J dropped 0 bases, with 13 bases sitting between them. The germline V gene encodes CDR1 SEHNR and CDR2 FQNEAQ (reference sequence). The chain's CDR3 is CASSLVRSGSSYNEQFF. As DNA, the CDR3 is TGTGCCAGCAGCTTAGTTCGATCCGGGAGCTCCTACAATGAGCAGTTCTTC.

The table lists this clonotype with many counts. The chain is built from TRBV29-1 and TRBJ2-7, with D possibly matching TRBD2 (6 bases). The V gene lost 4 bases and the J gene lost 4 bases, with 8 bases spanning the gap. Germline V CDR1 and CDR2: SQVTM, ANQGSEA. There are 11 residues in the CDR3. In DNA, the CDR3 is TGCAGCGTTGGGGAGGTTTACGAGCAGTACTTC. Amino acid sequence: CSVGEVYEQYF.